A single TCR beta chain is shown here with its context. Its antigen remains unknown. TCRdb processed the RT-PCR reads anew with MiXCR; each CDR3 protein has one entry. This table holds 500,000 to 550,000 distinct CDR3 sequences, 6.5% to 8% found once. The sample originates from a study of response to subunit inactivated influenza vaccine. Overall study findings and caveats: Every seasonal influenza vaccination brings in few new T cells, the authors suggested.

This specimen was PBMCs from blood, taken roughly 24 months after vaccination. This receptor was identified in a man aged 50 to 69 who received an inactivated influenza vaccine.

Here the CDR3 reads CSARRTGGQGNQPQHF. The CDR3 DNA sequence: TGCAGTGCTAGAAGGACAGGGGGCCAGGGCAATCAGCCCCAGCATTTT. This sequence joins TRBV20-1 and TRBJ1-5; 11 nucleotides line up with TRBD1. Germline V gene data show CDR1 as DFQATT and CDR2 as SNEGSKA (reference sequence). The ends lost 2 bases at V and 2 bases at J; junction bases unmatched: 5. The CDR3 has 16 amino acids.